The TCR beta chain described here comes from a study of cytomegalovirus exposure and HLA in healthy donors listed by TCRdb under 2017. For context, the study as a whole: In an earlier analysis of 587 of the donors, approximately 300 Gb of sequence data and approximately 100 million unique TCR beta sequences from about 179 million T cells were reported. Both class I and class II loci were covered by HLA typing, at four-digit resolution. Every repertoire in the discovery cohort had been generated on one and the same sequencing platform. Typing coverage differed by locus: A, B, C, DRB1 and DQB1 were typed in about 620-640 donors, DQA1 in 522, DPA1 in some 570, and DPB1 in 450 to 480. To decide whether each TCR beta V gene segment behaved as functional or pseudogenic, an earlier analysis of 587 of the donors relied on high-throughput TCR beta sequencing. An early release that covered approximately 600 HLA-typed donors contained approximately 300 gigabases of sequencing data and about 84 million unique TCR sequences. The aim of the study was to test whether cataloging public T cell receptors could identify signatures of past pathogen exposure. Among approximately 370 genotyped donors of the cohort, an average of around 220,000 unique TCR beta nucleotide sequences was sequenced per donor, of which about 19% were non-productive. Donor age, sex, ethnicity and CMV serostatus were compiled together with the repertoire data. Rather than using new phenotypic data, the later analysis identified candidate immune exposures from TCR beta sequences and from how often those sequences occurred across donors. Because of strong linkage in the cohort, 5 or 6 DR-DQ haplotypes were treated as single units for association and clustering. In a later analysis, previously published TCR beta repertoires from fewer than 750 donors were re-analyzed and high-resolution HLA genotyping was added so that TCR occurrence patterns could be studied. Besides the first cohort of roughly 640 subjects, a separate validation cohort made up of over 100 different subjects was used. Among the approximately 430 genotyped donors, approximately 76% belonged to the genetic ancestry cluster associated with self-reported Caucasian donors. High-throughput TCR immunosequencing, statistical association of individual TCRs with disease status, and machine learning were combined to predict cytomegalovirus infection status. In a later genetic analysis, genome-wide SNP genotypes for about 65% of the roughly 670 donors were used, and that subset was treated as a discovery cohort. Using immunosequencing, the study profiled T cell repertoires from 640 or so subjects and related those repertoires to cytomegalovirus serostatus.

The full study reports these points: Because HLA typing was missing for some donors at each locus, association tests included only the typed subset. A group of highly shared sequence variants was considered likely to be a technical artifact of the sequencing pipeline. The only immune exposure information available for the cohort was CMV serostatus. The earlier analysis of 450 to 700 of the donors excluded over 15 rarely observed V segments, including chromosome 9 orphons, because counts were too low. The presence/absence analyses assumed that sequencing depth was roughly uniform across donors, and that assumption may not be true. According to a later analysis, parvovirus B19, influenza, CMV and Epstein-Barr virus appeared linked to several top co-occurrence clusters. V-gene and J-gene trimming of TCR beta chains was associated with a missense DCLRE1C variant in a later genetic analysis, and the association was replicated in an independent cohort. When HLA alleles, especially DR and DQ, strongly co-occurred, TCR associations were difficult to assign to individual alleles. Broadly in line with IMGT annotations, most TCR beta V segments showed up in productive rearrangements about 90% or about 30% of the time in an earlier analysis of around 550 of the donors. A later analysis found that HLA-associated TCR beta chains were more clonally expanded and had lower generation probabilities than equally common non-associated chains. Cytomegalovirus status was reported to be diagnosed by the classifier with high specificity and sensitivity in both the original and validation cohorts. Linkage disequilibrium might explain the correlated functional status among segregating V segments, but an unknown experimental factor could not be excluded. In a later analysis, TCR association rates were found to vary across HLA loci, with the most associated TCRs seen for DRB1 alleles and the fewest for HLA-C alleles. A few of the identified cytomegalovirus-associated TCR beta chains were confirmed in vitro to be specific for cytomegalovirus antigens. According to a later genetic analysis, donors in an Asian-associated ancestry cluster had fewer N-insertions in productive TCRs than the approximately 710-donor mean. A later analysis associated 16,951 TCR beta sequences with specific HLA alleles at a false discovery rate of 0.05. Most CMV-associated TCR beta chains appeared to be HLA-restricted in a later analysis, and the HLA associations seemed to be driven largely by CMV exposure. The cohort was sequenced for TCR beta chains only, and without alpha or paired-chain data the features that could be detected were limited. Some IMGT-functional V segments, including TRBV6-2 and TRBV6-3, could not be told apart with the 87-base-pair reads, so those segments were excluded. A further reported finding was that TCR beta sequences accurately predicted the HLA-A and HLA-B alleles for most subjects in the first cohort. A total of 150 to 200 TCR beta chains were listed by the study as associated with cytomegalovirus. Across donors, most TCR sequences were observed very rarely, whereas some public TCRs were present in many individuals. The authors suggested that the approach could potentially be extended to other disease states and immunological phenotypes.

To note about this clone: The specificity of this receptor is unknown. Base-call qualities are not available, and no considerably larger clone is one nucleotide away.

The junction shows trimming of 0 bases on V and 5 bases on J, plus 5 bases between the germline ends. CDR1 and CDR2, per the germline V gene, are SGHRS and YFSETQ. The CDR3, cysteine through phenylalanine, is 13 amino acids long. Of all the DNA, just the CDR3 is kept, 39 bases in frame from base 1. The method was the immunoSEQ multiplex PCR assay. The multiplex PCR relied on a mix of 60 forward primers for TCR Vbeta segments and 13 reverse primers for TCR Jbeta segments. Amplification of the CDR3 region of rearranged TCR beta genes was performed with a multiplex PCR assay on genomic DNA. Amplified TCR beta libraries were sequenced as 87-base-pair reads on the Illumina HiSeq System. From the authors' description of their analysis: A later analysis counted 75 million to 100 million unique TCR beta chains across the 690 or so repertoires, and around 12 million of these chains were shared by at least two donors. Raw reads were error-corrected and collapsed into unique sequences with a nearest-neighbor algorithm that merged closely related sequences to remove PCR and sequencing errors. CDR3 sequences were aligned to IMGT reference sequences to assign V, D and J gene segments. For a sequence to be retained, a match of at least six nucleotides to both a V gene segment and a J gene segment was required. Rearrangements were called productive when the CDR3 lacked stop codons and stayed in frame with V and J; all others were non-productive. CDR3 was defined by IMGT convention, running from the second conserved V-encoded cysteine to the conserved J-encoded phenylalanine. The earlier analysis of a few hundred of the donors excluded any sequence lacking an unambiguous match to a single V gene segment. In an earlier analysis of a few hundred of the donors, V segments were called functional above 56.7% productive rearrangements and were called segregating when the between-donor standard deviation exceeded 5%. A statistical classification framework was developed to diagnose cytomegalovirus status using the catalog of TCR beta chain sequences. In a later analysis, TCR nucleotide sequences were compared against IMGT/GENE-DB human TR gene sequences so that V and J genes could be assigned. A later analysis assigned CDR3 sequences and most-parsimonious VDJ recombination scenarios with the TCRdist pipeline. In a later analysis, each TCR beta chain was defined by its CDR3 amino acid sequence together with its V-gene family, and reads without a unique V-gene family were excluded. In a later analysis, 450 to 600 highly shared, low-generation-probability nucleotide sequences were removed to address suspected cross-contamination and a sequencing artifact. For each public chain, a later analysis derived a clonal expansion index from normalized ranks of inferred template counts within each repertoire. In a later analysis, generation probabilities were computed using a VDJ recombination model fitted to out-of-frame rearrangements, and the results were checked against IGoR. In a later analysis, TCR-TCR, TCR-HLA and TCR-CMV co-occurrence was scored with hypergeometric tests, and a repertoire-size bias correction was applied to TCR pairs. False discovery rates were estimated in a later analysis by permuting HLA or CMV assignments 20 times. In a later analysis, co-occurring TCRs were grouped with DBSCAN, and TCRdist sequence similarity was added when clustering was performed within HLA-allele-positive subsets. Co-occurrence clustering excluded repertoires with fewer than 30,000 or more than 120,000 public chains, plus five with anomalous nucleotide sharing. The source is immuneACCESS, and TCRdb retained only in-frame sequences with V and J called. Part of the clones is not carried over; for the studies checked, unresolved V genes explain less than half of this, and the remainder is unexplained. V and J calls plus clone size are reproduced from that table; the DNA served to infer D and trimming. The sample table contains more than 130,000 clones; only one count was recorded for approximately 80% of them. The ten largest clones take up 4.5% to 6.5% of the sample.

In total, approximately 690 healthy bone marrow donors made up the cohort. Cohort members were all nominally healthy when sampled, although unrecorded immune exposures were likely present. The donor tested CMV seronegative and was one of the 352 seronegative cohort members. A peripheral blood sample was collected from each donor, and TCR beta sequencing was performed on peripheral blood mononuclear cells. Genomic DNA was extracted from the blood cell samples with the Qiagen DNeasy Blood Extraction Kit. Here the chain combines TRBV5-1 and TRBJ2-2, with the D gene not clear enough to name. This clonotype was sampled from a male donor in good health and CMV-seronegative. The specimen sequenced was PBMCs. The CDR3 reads CASSLVPTGELFF. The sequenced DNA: TGCGCCAGCAGCTTGGTTCCAACCGGGGAGCTGTTTTTT.